The T cell receptor (beta chain) described here comes from a study of blood T cells in healthy people across ages. This clonotype was seen at least ten times. The antigen remains unidentified. A second PCR of 7 to 11 cycles used a sample-barcoded 5' primer and a J-beta primer mix. TCRdb independently ran MiXCR on the 5' RACE reads; one entry per CDR3 protein. Of almost 550,000 distinct CDR3 sequences in the sample, nearly 25% were seen once. This CDR3 contains 13 residues. In germline, CDR1 is SQVTM, CDR2 ANQGSEA. Trimming shortened V by 3 bases and J by 6 bases, and 14 bases separated the two germline ends. Study-level findings and limits: TCR beta diversity per million T cells fell roughly linearly with age. A strong correlation was found between TCR beta diversity and the percentage of naive T cells. Both naive CD4+ cell counts and diversity were greater in long-lived donors than in aged donors.

These data were likewise used in another study, on T cells of mothers and their children. That paper notes: Whatever RNA was extracted went entirely into cDNA synthesis, at roughly 1.6 ug per 15 ul.

Material for sequencing was blood. The origin of this receptor is a boy aged 5-17 years in good health. V is TRBV29-1 and J is TRBJ1-2, with a tentative D call TRBD1 (5 bases). The CDR3 spells CSVETGLPDGYTF. CDR3 coding DNA: TGCAGCGTTGAGACGGGACTTCCGGATGGCTACACCTTC.